This T cell receptor (beta chain) was profiled in a study of blood T cell repertoires in COVID-19. CDR3 size: 14 residues. Germline loops: CDR1 SNHLY, CDR2 FYNNEI. V was clipped by 5 bases and J by 7 bases; unmatched bases: 4. Original processing methods: From reference gene primer amplification, estimates of nucleated cell counts were derived. Sequencing used immunoSEQ multiplex PCR; TCRdb keeps in-frame clones, though not all of them. Clone size and V and J calls were adopted from that table, with D and trimming inferred from the DNA. The sample includes roughly 200,000 clones, almost 90% of them seen just once.

Sequencing was carried out using peripheral blood. The source of this sequence is a man in his forties or fifties with acute or convalescent COVID-19. V is TRBV2 and J is TRBJ1-4; 10 nucleotides line up with TRBD1. As DNA, the CDR3 is TGTGCCAGCAGTCGGGGACAGGGGAGTGAAAAACTGTTTTTT. This encodes CASSRGQGSEKLFF.